The rows below give T cell receptor beta chains drawn from one sample of a study of technical replicates of blood from a handful of donors. The protocol was immunoSEQ multiplex PCR, while the TCRdb copy is restricted to in-frame clones and leaves out a portion. The sample holds 60,000 to 90,000 clones; 90% to 95% are singletons and the top ten take about 0.37%. Sequences were obtained from T cells isolated from PBMCs. These receptors all come from a human donor in good health. CDR3s include the opening cysteine and the closing phenylalanine or tryptophan. Each record gives: clone size, J gene, D gene, V gene, CDR3 DNA, CDR3 protein. D genes are given only for firm matches. Expanded clones are given a class, and other clones once, few, many or no size at all.

>-|TRBJ2-3|TRBD2|TRBV29-1
TGCAGCGTTTCCGGGACTAGCGGTTTAAGCACAGATACGCAGTATTTT
CSVSGTSGLSTDTQYF
>-|TRBJ1-5|-|TRBV19
TGTGCCAGTACCTATCTTGGGGGGGGGAGCAATCAGCCCCAGCATTTT
CASTYLGGGSNQPQHF
>few|TRBJ2-3|TRBD1|TRBV30
TGTGCCTGGACCCCGACAGGGTACGCTGATACGCAGTATTTT
CAWTPTGYADTQYF
>-|TRBJ2-3|-|TRBV11-2
TGTGCCAGCAGCCGCGGAGATACGCAGTATTTT
CASSRGDTQYF
>-|TRBJ1-1|-|TRBV10-3
TGTGCCATCAGTGATCATGGCCGGGACACTGAAGCTTTCTTT
CAISDHGRDTEAFF
>-|TRBJ2-7|-|TRBV5-1
TGCGCCAGCAGCTTGGATGCAGGCTCCTACGAGCAGTACTTC
CASSLDAGSYEQYF
>once|TRBJ2-1|-|TRBV7-6
TGTGCCAGCAGCTCTGTTTTCCCTTCCTACAATGAGCAGTTCTTC
CASSSVFPSYNEQFF
>-|TRBJ2-1|-|TRBV29-1
TGCAGCGTCTTGGCTAGCTCCTACAATGAGCAGTTCTTC
CSVLASSYNEQFF
>-|TRBJ2-2|TRBD1|TRBV19
TGTGCCAGTAGTATCCGTCAGGGGGACACCGGGGAGCTGTTTTTT
CASSIRQGDTGELFF
>-|TRBJ2-1|TRBD1|TRBV10-3
TGTGCCCAGGGGGAGCGGCGAAATGAGCAGTTCTTC
CAQGERRNEQFF
>-|TRBJ2-7|TRBD1|TRBV27
TGTGCCAGCAGTTGGGACAGGGGGCTCTCCGAGCAGTACTTC
CASSWDRGLSEQYF
>-|TRBJ1-1|-|TRBV6-5
TGTGCCAGCAGTTTCGCCGACAGGTTAAACACTGAAGCTTTCTTT
CASSFADRLNTEAFF
>-|TRBJ2-7|TRBD2|TRBV28
TGTGCCAGCAGCCCCGGGCGGGAGCAGGGCGAGCAGTACTTC
CASSPGREQGEQYF
>-|TRBJ2-1|TRBD1|TRBV4-1
TGCGCCAGCAGCCAAGAGGGGGACAGGGGCTTTGAGCAGTTCTTC
CASSQEGDRGFEQFF
>-|TRBJ1-1|-|TRBV2
TGTGCCAGCAGTGAATGGCGACAGCCGAACACTGAAGCTTTCTTT
CASSEWRQPNTEAFF
>-|TRBJ1-1|TRBD1|TRBV4-1
TGCGCCAGCAGCCACCGGGGACAGCGTAACACTGAAGCTTTCTTT
CASSHRGQRNTEAFF
>-|TRBJ2-1|TRBD2|TRBV5-1
TGCGCCAGCAGCTTGGCCTCTAGCGGGGTCTACAATGAGCAGTTCTTC
CASSLASSGVYNEQFF
>-|TRBJ2-7|-|TRBV20-1
TGCAGTGCTAGGACTAGCTACGAGCAGTACTTC
CSARTSYEQYF
>-|TRBJ1-4|TRBD1|TRBV28
TGTGCCAGCAGCCGACAGGGGAGGGGCGAAAAACTGTTTTTT
CASSRQGRGEKLFF
>many|TRBJ2-7|-|TRBV19
TGTGCCAGTACCTATGGGGAGGAGCAGTACTTC
CASTYGEEQYF
>-|TRBJ2-1|TRBD2|TRBV19
TGTGCCAGTAGCCGCGGGGGGGGCAATGAGCAGTTCTTC
CASSRGGGNEQFF
>once|TRBJ2-7|TRBD2|TRBV25-1
TGTGCCAGCAGTGCTGCCGGGACTAGGGGGACCTACGAGCAGTACTTC
CASSAAGTRGTYEQYF
>-|TRBJ1-3|TRBD1|TRBV5-4
TGTGCCAGCAGCTTGGAGGGGACAGCTAGGTCTGGAAACACCATATATTTT
CASSLEGTARSGNTIYF
>-|TRBJ1-1|-|TRBV5-6
TGTGCCAGCAGCTTGTACTCGAAGAACACTGAAGCTTTCTTT
CASSLYSKNTEAFF
>-|TRBJ1-1|-|TRBV27
TGTGCCAGCAGTTTCTCCGGGACATCCCTTTACACTGAAGCTTTCTTT
CASSFSGTSLYTEAFF
>-|TRBJ2-3|-|TRBV11-2
TGTGCCAGCATCCGAGGGGGTACGCAGTATTTT
CASIRGGTQYF
>few|TRBJ2-3|-|TRBV2
TGTGCCAGCAGTGGGCCTTACACAGATACGCAGTATTTT
CASSGPYTDTQYF
>-|TRBJ1-1|TRBD1|TRBV7-9
TGTGCCAGCAGCCTTAACCTAGGGGGCAGGACTCTCAACACTGAAGCTTTCTTT
CASSLNLGGRTLNTEAFF
>-|TRBJ1-2|-|TRBV7-2
TGTGCCAGCAGCTTAGCTAGGGAGAACTATGGCTACACCTTC
CASSLARENYGYTF
>-|TRBJ1-4|-|TRBV9
TGTGCCAGCAGCGTACATCAGGGGAGGGAAAGTAATGAAAAACTGTTTTTT
CASSVHQGRESNEKLFF
>-|TRBJ2-7|-|TRBV21-1
TGTGCCAGCAGACCGGGGGTAATTGGCGAGCAGTACTTC
CASRPGVIGEQYF
>-|TRBJ2-1|TRBD2|TRBV6-4
TGTGCCAGCAGTCACGGGGGGTACAATGAGCAGTTCTTC
CASSHGGYNEQFF
>-|TRBJ2-5|-|TRBV6-5
TGTGCCAGCACCCCGGGGAAGGCCGAGATACAGACCCAGTACTTC
CASTPGKAEIQTQYF
>-|TRBJ2-7|-|TRBV11-2
TGTGCCAGCAGCTTACGGGAAGCCTACGAGCAGTACTTC
CASSLREAYEQYF
>-|TRBJ2-1|-|TRBV14
TGTGCCAGCAGCCCCTTTAGACAGTGGTACAATGAGCAGTTCTTC
CASSPFRQWYNEQFF